These T cell receptor beta chains were read from a single sample in a study of cytomegalovirus exposure and HLA in healthy donors. Measured with immunoSEQ multiplex PCR; TCRdb has only the in-frame clones, and not every one. The table gives under 45,000 clones; the top ten clones make up 3% to 4% of it. The sequencing sample was made of PBMCs. These receptors were obtained from a male donor in good health and CMV-seronegative. Both conserved end residues are part of each CDR3.

v_call: TRBV9
j_call: TRBJ2-5
cdr3_aa: CASSPFSGETQYF

v_call: TRBV7-6
j_call: TRBJ2-7
cdr3_aa: CASSQTDRDHEQYF

v_call: TRBV9
j_call: TRBJ2-2
cdr3_aa: CASSPAGQERIPGELFF

v_call: TRBV9
j_call: TRBJ2-6
cdr3_aa: CASSRGANSGANVLTF

v_call: TRBV18
j_call: TRBJ1-3
cdr3_aa: CASSPLQSDSGNTIYF

v_call: TRBV18
j_call: TRBJ2-3
cdr3_aa: CASSTSQGATDTQYF

v_call: TRBV7-9
j_call: TRBJ1-3
cdr3_aa: CASSLVSGNTIYF

v_call: TRBV19
j_call: TRBJ1-1
cdr3_aa: CASSPNGGSTEAFF

v_call: TRBV14
j_call: TRBJ2-2
cdr3_aa: CASSYNGFDGELFF

v_call: TRBV19
j_call: TRBJ1-1
cdr3_aa: CASSISGDTEAFF

v_call: TRBV18
j_call: TRBJ1-3
cdr3_aa: CASSELSSGNTIYF

v_call: TRBV25-1
j_call: TRBJ1-3
cdr3_aa: CASSRQGAAGNTIYF

v_call: TRBV7-8
j_call: TRBJ1-2
cdr3_aa: CASSLVGQGYGYTF

v_call: TRBV6-5
j_call: TRBJ1-1
cdr3_aa: CASYRDRVNTEAFF

v_call: TRBV6-5
j_call: TRBJ1-1
cdr3_aa: CASSYSIQTGRREAFF

v_call: TRBV7-2
j_call: TRBJ1-6
cdr3_aa: CASSFGTGFGSSYNSPLHF

v_call: TRBV7-2
j_call: TRBJ1-4
cdr3_aa: CASSSRIGGGRGEKLFF

v_call: TRBV28
j_call: TRBJ1-2
cdr3_aa: CASALNYGYTF

v_call: TRBV5-1
j_call: TRBJ1-2
cdr3_aa: CASSLGTALANYGYTF

v_call: TRBV19
j_call: TRBJ1-6
cdr3_aa: CASSITGPRNSPLHF

v_call: TRBV4-1
j_call: TRBJ1-1
cdr3_aa: CASSQDRVNTEAFF

v_call: TRBV5-8
j_call: TRBJ1-3
cdr3_aa: CASSLGQRSGNTIYF

v_call: TRBV20-1
j_call: TRBJ2-7
cdr3_aa: CSALATREQYF

v_call: TRBV7-2
j_call: TRBJ2-7
cdr3_aa: CASSSPGRGDEQYF

v_call: TRBV5-6
j_call: TRBJ2-7
cdr3_aa: CASSPMGTYYEQYF

v_call: TRBV6-1
j_call: NA
cdr3_aa: CASRTTYEQYF